The present TCR beta chain was sequenced within a study of T cell responses to AZD1222 COVID-19 vaccine. Trimming at V came to 2 bases and at J to 6 bases, leaving 5 bases not matched to a gene. The CDR3 is 14 amino acids. Germline V lookup: CDR1 SGHTS, CDR2 YDEGEE. Assay used: immunoSEQ multiplex PCR; TCRdb lists only in-frame clones, some missing. This table has over 75,000 clones, approximately 89% appearing once. The starting material was peripheral blood, obtained on day 0 of AZD1222 vaccination. V usage is TRBV5-8 and J usage is TRBJ1-5; 7 nucleotides agree with TRBD1. This TCR derives from an adult in good health. The CDR3 DNA sequence: TGTGCCAGCAGCTTCACAGGGGTCCCTCAGCCCCAGCATTTT. This codes for CASSFTGVPQPQHF.